One sample yielded the 24 T cell receptor beta chains listed below, sequenced in a study of siplizumab effects on memory and regulatory T cells. Libraries were prepared by immunoSEQ multiplex PCR; TCRdb keeps only in-frame clonotypes and omits some of them. The sample lists approximately 82,000 clones; approximately 90% were seen once. The sample was Tregs sorted from blood. The receptor set was obtained from a human donor in good health.

The chain links TRBV7-2 to TRBJ1-5; 9 bases line up with TRBD1. This CDR3 has 14 amino acids. The germline V gene encodes CDR1 SGHTA and CDR2 FQGNSA. V shed 6 bases and J 6 bases; nucleotides not matched to a gene: 6. Written as DNA, the CDR3 is TGTGCCAGCAGTCAAGGGGGACAGGGTCAGCCCCAGCATTTT. This translates into CASSQGGQGQPQHF.

The chain couples TRBV7-3 to TRBJ2-2; TRBD2 is a possible D gene (5 bases). The V and J ends lost 0 bases and 7 bases respectively, with 6 bases between them. CDR3 length equals 13 residues. Per germline, CDR1 SGHTA and CDR2 FQGTGA. This CDR3 reads CASSLTGSGELFF. DNA for the CDR3: TGTGCCAGCAGCTTAACGGGGAGCGGGGAGCTGTTTTTT. Drawing the rest from reference TRBV7-3 and TRBJ2-2, the complete variable domain is GAGVSQTPSNKVTEKGKYVELRCDPISGHTALYWYRQSLGQGPEFLIYFQGTGAADDSGLPNDRFFAVRPEGSVSTLKIQRTERGDSAVYLCASSLTGSGELFFGEGSRLTVL.

This chain links TRBV9 with TRBJ1-1; possibly TRBD1 for D (6 bases). The V end lost 3 bases, the J end lost 1 base, and 13 bases lay between the germline ends. The germline CDR1 and CDR2 sequences are SGDLS and YYNGEE. There are 15 residues in the CDR3. CDR3 sequence reads: CASSAKGGWNTEAFF. The CDR3 nucleotides are TGTGCCAGCAGCGCCAAGGGGGGGTGGAACACTGAAGCTTTCTTT. Full variable domain (rest looked up from reference TRBV9 and TRBJ1-1): DSGVTQTPKHLITATGQRVTLRCSPRSGDLSVYWYQQSLDQGLQFLIQYYNGEERAKGNILERFSAQQFPDLHSELNLSSLELGDSALYFCASSAKGGWNTEAFFGQGTRLTVV.

The J gene is TRBJ1-5, the V gene TRBV7-2, with TRBD1 identical over 7 bases. Germline lookup yields CDR1 SGHTA and CDR2 FQGNSA. This CDR3 region has 15 residues. Trimming cost V 1 base and J 6 bases; bases outside gene matches: 6. In DNA, the CDR3 is TGTGCCAGCAGCTTAGTTCAGGGGGTTGGTCAGCCCCAGCATTTT. It specifies CASSLVQGVGQPQHF.

This rearrangement joins TRBV6-5 to TRBJ2-1, with a possible D match to TRBD2 (5 bases). Germline V CDR1 and CDR2: MNHEY, SVGAGI. CDR3 length equals 15 residues. Trimming stripped 4 bases from V and 5 bases from J, with 15 bases between. CDR3 DNA: TGTGCCAGCAGTTCCACCGGGATAACAAACAATGAGCAGTTCTTC. This codes for CASSSTGITNNEQFF.

V gene TRBV5-1 combines with J gene TRBJ2-2, with 13 bases matching TRBD2. J lost 4 bases, V lost 3 bases, and 3 bases had no gene match. Germline loops: CDR1 SGHRS, CDR2 YFSETQ. The CDR3 has 16 residues. The DNA for the CDR3 is TGCGCCAGCAGCTCCACTAGCGGGGGGGCCACCGGGGAGCTGTTTTTT. Protein sequence: CASSSTSGGATGELFF.

The rearrangement joins TRBV19 to TRBJ1-1; D is ambiguous. This CDR3 has 13 residues. Germline lookup yields CDR1 LNHDA and CDR2 SQIVND (reference sequence). V shed 4 bases and J shed 1 base, with 7 bases lying between them. The CDR3 DNA reads as TGTGCCAGTAGTACCAAAGAGAACACTGAAGCTTTCTTT. Translated, it gives CASSTKENTEAFF.

The rearrangement uses TRBV12-2 and TRBJ1-4. TRBV12-2 is a known pseudogene. The CDR3 extends over 16 amino acids. The CDR3 reads CASRLALGVTNEKLFF. As DNA, the CDR3 is TGTGCAAGTCGCTTAGCGCTGGGGGTAACTAATGAAAAACTGTTTTTT.

V is TRBV5-4 and J is TRBJ1-2, with 10 bases lining up with TRBD1. V lost 4 bases to trimming and J lost 8 bases; unmatched junction nucleotides: 8. Looked up from germline, CDR1 is SGHNT and CDR2 is YYREEE (reference sequence). The CDR3 contains 14 residues. The CDR3: CASSLGQGFGGYTF. CDR3 DNA: TGTGCCAGCAGCCTGGGACAGGGGTTTGGCGGCTACACCTTC.

The J gene is TRBJ2-3, the V gene TRBV6-5, with unresolved D. Germline V gene lookup returns CDR1 MNHEY and CDR2 SVGAGI. The CDR3 contains 12 residues. V lost 4 bases to trimming and J lost 5 bases, with 7 bases between them. The CDR3 nucleotides are TGTGCCAGCAGTTCCGTTGGAGATACGCAGTATTTT. Translating gives CASSSVGDTQYF.

The chain employs TRBV11-3 and TRBJ2-2; a possible D gene is TRBD2 (6 bases). The V end was cut by 0 bases, the J end by 5 bases, with 7 bases between. The germline V gene encodes CDR1 SGHNT and CDR2 YENEEA. This CDR3 spans 14 amino acids. The CDR3 sequence: CASSLDRGTGELFF. CDR3 sequence (DNA): TGTGCCAGCAGCTTAGATCGGGGGACCGGGGAGCTGTTTTTT.

The chain uses TRBV18 and TRBJ2-7; 7 bases agree with TRBD1. Germline-derived CDR1 and CDR2 are KGHSH and LQKENI. The CDR3 loop spans 14 amino acids. V trimming: 0 bases; J trimming: 4 bases; junction bases outside the gene matches: 3. The CDR3 DNA sequence: TGTGCCAGCTCACCACCGTCCAGGGGGTACGAGCAGTACTTC. Protein product: CASSPPSRGYEQYF.

The chain recombines TRBV5-4 with TRBJ2-3; possibly TRBD1 for D (5 bases). This CDR3 comprises 13 residues. The V gene's germline CDR1 is SGHNT and CDR2 YYREEE (reference sequence). V gave up 1 base and J gave up 4 bases, with 7 bases separating them. This chain's CDR3 is CASSLQGADTQYF. In DNA form, the CDR3 reads TGTGCCAGCAGCTTGCAGGGCGCAGATACGCAGTATTTT.

V is TRBV28 and J is TRBJ1-2; 8 bases are shared with TRBD1. The ends lost 1 base at V and 6 bases at J; junction bases unmatched: 7. CDR1 and CDR2 (germline): MDHEN, SYDVKM. This CDR3 spans 15 amino acids. The DNA of the CDR3 is TGTGCCAGCAGTTTATTCGGGACAGGTCAGAATGGCTACACCTTC. Translating it yields CASSLFGTGQNGYTF.

Regarding this clone: The junction and the germline gene differ at one end; a read error may be behind it. Additional DNA sequences in this sample encode the identical CDR3. The V and J genes are TRBV6-1 and TRBJ1-5; D gene unclear. Germline-derived CDR1 and CDR2 are MNHNS and SASEGT. This CDR3 has 15 amino acids. CDR3 protein: CASSVSTIGNQPQHF. The CDR3, as DNA: TGTGCCAGCAGTGTAAGTACAATAGGCAATCAACCCCAGCATTTT.

The chain joins TRBV4-2 to TRBJ2-1; 7 nucleotides agree with TRBD2. The CDR3 consists of 16 residues. The germline V gene has CDR1 LGHNA and CDR2 YNFKEQ. V shed 2 bases and J 2 bases; nucleotides not matched to a gene: 6. In nucleotides, the CDR3 is TGTGCCAGCAGCCAACCTTACAGCGGGGCCTACAATGAGCAGTTCTTC. This gives the protein CASSQPYSGAYNEQFF.

The V gene is TRBV7-2, the J gene TRBJ1-1; D is undetermined. Trimming removed 2 bases at V and 2 bases at J, with 6 bases between. CDR3 length equals 13 residues. From germline, CDR1 is SGHTA and CDR2 FQGNSA. The CDR3 nucleotides are TGTGCCAGCAGCTTACTTCCCAACACTGAAGCTTTCTTT. Protein product: CASSLLPNTEAFF.

The rearrangement links TRBV7-3 to TRBJ2-1; D might be TRBD2 (5 bases). Trimming took off 1 base at V and 15 bases at J, with 13 bases between the two ends. Germline V lookup: CDR1 SGHTA, CDR2 FQGTGA. The CDR3 sequence is 12 residues long. Here the CDR3 reads CASSLNGKLWFF. CDR3 nucleotides: TGTGCCAGCAGCTTAAACGGGAAGTTATGGTTCTTC.

The chain combines TRBV27 with TRBJ1-4; D is possibly TRBD1 (6 bases). The CDR3 has 15 amino acids. V was shortened by 4 bases and J by 8 bases, with 17 bases between the two germline ends. Looked up from germline, CDR1 is MNHEY and CDR2 is SMNVEV (reference sequence). CDR3 protein: CASSWGSRGEEKLFF. The CDR3 region has the DNA TGTGCCAGCAGTTGGGGGAGCAGGGGAGAAGAAAAACTGTTTTTT. Full variable domain (outside the CDR3, taken from reference TRBV27 and TRBJ1-4): EAQVTQNPRYLITVTGKKLTVTCSQNMNHEYMSWYRQDPGLGLRQIYYSMNVEVTDKGDVPEGYKVSRKEKRNFPLILESPSPNQTSLYFCASSWGSRGEEKLFFGSGTQLSVL.

V usage is TRBV11-1 and J usage is TRBJ2-1; unclear D gene. V was trimmed by 3 bases and J by 7 bases, leaving 13 bases between them. There are 14 residues in the CDR3. Germline-derived CDR1 and CDR2 are SGHAT and FQDESV (reference sequence). CDR3 bases: TGTGCCAGCAGCTTCCGTACAGCCGATAATGAGCAGTTCTTC. This codes for CASSFRTADNEQFF.

This clone came up once. The CDR3 region has the DNA TGTGCCAGCTCACCAGACGAGACCCAGTACTTC. Translation gives CASSPDETQYF. The J gene is TRBJ2-5, the V gene TRBV18; D uncertain. V was shortened by 2 bases and J by 5 bases, with 3 bases between the two germline ends. The V gene's germline CDR1 is KGHSH and CDR2 LQKENI. This CDR3 is 11 amino acids long.

The rearrangement uses TRBV2 and TRBJ2-2; perhaps TRBD1 as D (5 bases). The germline CDR1 and CDR2 sequences are SNHLY and FYNNEI. This CDR3 comprises 15 residues. Trimming removed 7 bases from V and 3 bases from J, with 15 bases in between. The CDR3 DNA reads TGTGCCAGCACAGAATGGTTAGGGGACACCGGGGAGCTGTTTTTT. Its protein is CASTEWLGDTGELFF. The complete variable domain, with remaining parts taken from reference TRBV2 and TRBJ2-2, reads EPEVTQTPSHQVTQMGQEVILRCVPISNHLYFYWYRQILGQKVEFLVSFYNNEISEKSEIFDDQFSVERPDGSNFTLKIRSTKLEDSAMYFCASTEWLGDTGELFFGEGSRLTVL.

The genes are TRBV6-5 and TRBJ1-1; no reliable D call. Germline CDR1 is MNHEY and CDR2 is SVGAGI. The CDR3 extends over 15 amino acids. Trimming removed 2 bases at V and 11 bases at J, with 21 bases between. CDR3 DNA sequence: TGTGCCAGCAGTTACAGTTTCCGGGCCACCGGCGTCGCTTTCTTT. Translated, it gives CASSYSFRATGVAFF.

This chain uses TRBV15 with TRBJ2-2, with 8 bases matching TRBD2. Germline V lookup: CDR1 LNHNV, CDR2 YYDKDF (reference sequence). Trimming at V came to 5 bases and at J to 2 bases, leaving 4 bases not matched to a gene. This CDR3 is built from 15 residues. This CDR3 is CATSFGGANTGELFF. The DNA of the CDR3 is TGTGCCACCAGCTTCGGGGGGGCCAACACCGGGGAGCTGTTTTTT.